Listed below are T cell receptor beta chains from one sample, sequenced in a study of CD8 T cells in ankylosing spondylitis. TCRdb re-called the 5' RACE reads with MiXCR, one entry per CDR3 protein. The table lists 250,000 to 350,000 distinct CDR3 sequences, 20% to 25% of them singletons, with roughly 4% in the top ten. Sequenced sample: blood, either unsorted or a sorted T cell fraction (not recorded which). The receptors shown here come from a female donor with ankylosing spondylitis or in good health (not recorded which). CDR3s include the opening cysteine and the closing phenylalanine or tryptophan. Fields, in order: V gene, J gene, CDR3 protein.

TRBV12-3/TRBV12-4,TRBJ2-4,CASTEDLAKNIQYF
TRBV20-1,TRBJ2-5,CSATHKRNQETQYF
TRBV18,TRBJ2-1,CASSPGGAGNNEQFF
TRBV10-3,TRBJ1-3,CAARQAGTGNTIYF
TRBV9,TRBJ2-7,CASSVGASGSSYEQYF
TRBV12-3/TRBV12-4,TRBJ2-4,CASREGGPAKNIQYF
TRBV29-1,TRBJ1-1,CSVLVPKGTEAFF
TRBV20-1,TRBJ2-5,CSASRLAGGETQYF
TRBV20-1,TRBJ2-7,CSARPWLAGVWNVSYEQYF
TRBV20-1,TRBJ2-5,CSAWLAGETQYF
TRBV20-1,TRBJ2-2,CSARNPVNTGELFF
TRBV12-3/TRBV12-4,TRBJ2-3,CASTKDGTTDTQYF
TRBV6-1,TRBJ2-2,CASRIRGVRTTNTGELFF
TRBV20-1,TRBJ1-6,CSARGFSQSPLHF
TRBV20-1,TRBJ2-7,CSARELPTRGTDEQYF
TRBV4-3,TRBJ2-2,CASSQQGRDTGELFF
TRBV6-1,TRBJ1-4,CASSVRGAEGEKLFF
TRBV2,TRBJ1-5,CASSIQDVQPQHF
TRBV9,TRBJ1-2,CASRDRQSYGYTF
TRBV20-1,TRBJ2-3,CSATSSTSGRPDTQYF
TRBV7-9,TRBJ2-1,CASSLIVAGVRYNEQFF
TRBV7-3,TRBJ2-1,CASSHGTRYNEQFF
TRBV6-2/TRBV6-3,TRBJ1-1,CASSPPDNTEAFF
TRBV28,TRBJ2-7,CASKPGLAVYEQYF
TRBV7-2,TRBJ2-5,CASSFQGGWGETQYF
TRBV10-3,TRBJ2-3,CAISERLGSSTDTQYF
TRBV20-1,TRBJ2-3,CSARRESPDTQYF
TRBV6-6,TRBJ2-6,CASSPRANVLTF
TRBV10-3,TRBJ2-1,CAISEGGTGEWNEQFF
TRBV7-2,TRBJ2-7,CASSPRLAGGPIYEQYF
TRBV29-1,TRBJ2-2,CSVRGSGDGELFF
TRBV12-3/TRBV12-4,TRBJ2-1,CASSLGRAYGNEQFF
TRBV12-3/TRBV12-4,TRBJ2-1,CASSLAIGRHQFF
TRBV12-3/TRBV12-4,TRBJ2-7,CASSIYNTGNEQYF
TRBV29-1,TRBJ2-3,CSFTSGLVSIDTQYF
TRBV20-1,TRBJ2-7,CSAREGTGAYEQYF
TRBV7-2,TRBJ2-5,CASSPLKYSHHQETQYF
TRBV6-1,TRBJ2-7,CASRRGGAGEQYF
TRBV6-2/TRBV6-3,TRBJ2-1,CASSSGIAGVRPEQFF
TRBV20-1,TRBJ2-3,CSARDPGTSGRGDTQYF
TRBV9,TRBJ2-3,CASSASGSGQYF
TRBV19,TRBJ2-1,CASSITTSHNEQFF
TRBV6-1,TRBJ1-5,CASSPRQGSQPQHF
TRBV7-8,TRBJ1-5,CASSLWDRASSNQPQHF
TRBV7-9,TRBJ2-2,CASNPGPIKGELFF
TRBV4-3,TRBJ2-6,CASSQESTGAPGANVLTF
TRBV20-1,TRBJ2-3,CSAGKNPDTQYF
TRBV18,TRBJ2-2,CASSPPSGMNTGELFF
TRBV6-2/TRBV6-3,TRBJ2-2,CASSPHSGVSNTGELFF
TRBV27,TRBJ2-3,CASSLNPTRPSTDTQYF
TRBV20-1,TRBJ2-5,CGAVTGGETQYF